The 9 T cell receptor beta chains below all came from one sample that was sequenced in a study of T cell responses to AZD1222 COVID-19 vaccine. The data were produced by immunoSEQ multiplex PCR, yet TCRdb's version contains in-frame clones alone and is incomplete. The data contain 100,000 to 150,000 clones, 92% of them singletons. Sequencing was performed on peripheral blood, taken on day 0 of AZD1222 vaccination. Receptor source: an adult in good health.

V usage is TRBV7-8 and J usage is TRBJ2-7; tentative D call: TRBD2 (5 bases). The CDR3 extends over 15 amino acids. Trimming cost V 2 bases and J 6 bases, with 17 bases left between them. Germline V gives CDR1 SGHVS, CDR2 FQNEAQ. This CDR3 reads CASSLYRTLEGEQYF. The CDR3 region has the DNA TGTGCCAGCAGCTTATATAGGACCCTAGAGGGCGAGCAGTACTTC. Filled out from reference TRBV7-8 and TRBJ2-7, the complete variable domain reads GAGVSQSPRYKVAKRGQDVALRCDPISGHVSLFWYQQALGQGPEFLTYFQNEAQLDKSGLPSDRFFAERPEGSVSTLKIQRTQQEDSAVYLCASSLYRTLEGEQYFGPGTRLTVT.

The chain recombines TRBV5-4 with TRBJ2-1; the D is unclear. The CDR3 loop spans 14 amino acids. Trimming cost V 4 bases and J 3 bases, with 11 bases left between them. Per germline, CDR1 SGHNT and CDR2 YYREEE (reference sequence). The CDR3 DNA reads TGTGCCAGCAGCGACGTCTCTAACTACAATGAGCAGTTCTTC. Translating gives CASSDVSNYNEQFF.

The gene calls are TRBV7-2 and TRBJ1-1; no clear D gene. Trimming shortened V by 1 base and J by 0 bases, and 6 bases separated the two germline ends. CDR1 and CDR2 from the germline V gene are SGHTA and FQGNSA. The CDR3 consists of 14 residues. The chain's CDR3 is CASSLGTMNTEAFF. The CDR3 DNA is TGTGCCAGCAGCTTAGGCACTATGAACACTGAAGCTTTCTTT.

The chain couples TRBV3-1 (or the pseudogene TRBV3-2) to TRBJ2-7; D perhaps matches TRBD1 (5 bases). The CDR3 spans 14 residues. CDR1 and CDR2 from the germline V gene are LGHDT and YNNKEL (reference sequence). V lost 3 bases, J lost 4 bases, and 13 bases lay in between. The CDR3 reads CASSQTDTSYEQYF. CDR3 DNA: TGTGCCAGCAGCCAGACAGATACCTCTTACGAGCAGTACTTC.

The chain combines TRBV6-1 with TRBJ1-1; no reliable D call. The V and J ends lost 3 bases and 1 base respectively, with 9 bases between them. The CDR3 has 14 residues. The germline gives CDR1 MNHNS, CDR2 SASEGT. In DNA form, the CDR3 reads TGTGCCAGCAGTGAGCACAATTCGAACACTGAAGCTTTCTTT. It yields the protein CASSEHNSNTEAFF.

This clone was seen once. The CDR3 reads CASSLTSGEFGNSPLHF. The CDR3 DNA reads TGCGCCAGCAGCTTGACGTCAGGGGAATTCGGTAATTCACCCCTCCACTTT. The rearrangement joins TRBV5-1 to TRBJ1-6; D is possibly TRBD1 (6 bases). This CDR3 is 17 amino acids long. V was pared by 1 base and J by 6 bases, with 17 bases between. Germline V gene data show CDR1 as SGHRS and CDR2 as YFSETQ.

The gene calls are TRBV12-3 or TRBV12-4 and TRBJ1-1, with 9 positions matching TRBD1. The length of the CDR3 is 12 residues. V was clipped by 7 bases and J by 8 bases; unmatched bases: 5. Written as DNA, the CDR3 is TGTGCCAGCACTTACAGGGGGCGCGAAGCTTTCTTT. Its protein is CASTYRGREAFF.

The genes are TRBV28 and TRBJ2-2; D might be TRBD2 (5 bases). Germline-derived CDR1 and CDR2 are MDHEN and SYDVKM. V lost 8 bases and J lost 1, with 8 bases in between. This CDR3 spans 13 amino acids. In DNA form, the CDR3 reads TGTGCCAGCCTCGGGGAGAACACCGGGGAGCTGTTTTTT. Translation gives CASLGENTGELFF. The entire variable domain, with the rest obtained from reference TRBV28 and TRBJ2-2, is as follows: DVKVTQSSRYLVKRTGEKVFLECVQDMDHENMFWYRQDPGLGLRLIYFSYDVKMKEKGDIPEGYSVSREKKERFSLILESASTNQTSMYLCASLGENTGELFFGEGSRLTVL.

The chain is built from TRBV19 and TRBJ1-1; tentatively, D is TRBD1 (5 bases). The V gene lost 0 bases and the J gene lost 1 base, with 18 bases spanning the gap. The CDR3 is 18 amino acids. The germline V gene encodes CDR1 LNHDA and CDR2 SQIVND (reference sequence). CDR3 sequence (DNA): TGTGCCAGTAGTATAGATATTGTTATTGGGACGGCGAACACTGAAGCTTTCTTT. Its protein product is CASSIDIVIGTANTEAFF.